This T cell receptor beta chain was sequenced for a study of blood T cell repertoires in COVID-19 (dated by TCRdb to the early 2020s). With regard to the full study: Collaborator samples came from the United States, Italy and Spain and covered acute and convalescent phases of COVID-19. The repertoires were made available in a free public database intended to serve as a resource for research on the immune response to SARS-CoV-2. Samples came from the ongoing ImmuneRACE study (first 160 participants) plus 1,254 subjects from 6 global collaborators. The material from the prospective study consisted of cDNA or gDNA derived from T cells, B-cell-depleted T cells, or PBMCs. Deeply sampled blood TCRbeta repertoires from subjects exposed to, actively infected with, or recovered from COVID-19 were included in the dataset. A de-identified subject ID, COVID-19 status, age in years and sex were almost always included in the sample metadata. Where HLA class I and class II types were available, the types were taken from metadata supplied by the sample provider, not from assay-based typing.

The immunoSEQ Assay, a bias-controlled multiplex PCR, was used to amplify TCRbeta CDR3 regions from genomic DNA. Under the source paper's analysis protocol: Nucleated cell counts per sample were estimated from amplification of reference gene primers within the assay. Sequence reads were collapsed and filtered to measure the absolute abundance of every unique TCRbeta CDR3 rearrangement. For each sample, productive Simpson clonality was calculated as the square root of Simpson's diversity index across productive rearrangements. This is the immuneACCESS table as TCRdb keeps it, with only in-frame sequences that have V and J called. A part of the clones is gone; compared with another copy, unresolved V genes explain less than half, and the rest is unexplained. V, J and clone size derive from that table, while D and trimming were established from the DNA sequence. The sample contains around 49,000 clones, 93% of them found a single time. The top ten clonotypes cover approximately 1% of the sample.

Broader findings and caveats from the paper: Clinical and demographic metadata were provided uncurated, with the amount varying by source and participant.

At one collaborating source in Seattle, patients were enrolled during active infection and were followed longitudinally through the course of disease. Each collaborating institution followed its own protocols to collect whole blood in K2EDTA tubes. Collaborator samples were shipped for TCRbeta analysis as frozen whole blood, isolated PBMCs, or DNA extracted from either sample type. This clone was seen only once. The specificity of this receptor is unknown. No qualities accompany the bases; no much larger clone lies one base away. Unmatched junction bases come to 3, with V trimmed by 1 base and J by 1 base. From the cysteine through the phenylalanine, the CDR3 covers 17 amino acids. CDR3 DNA only is kept here, 51 bases in frame from base 1. The CDR1 and CDR2 encoded by the germline V gene are SGHDN and FVKESK.

The rearranged segments are TRBV14 and TRBJ2-2; TRBD2 aligns with 10 central bases. The TCR originated in a man aged 55 to 69 with COVID-19, enrolled during active disease. Sequenced sample: peripheral blood. The CDR3 sequence is CASSQVAGGVNTGELFF. The nucleotide sequence is given as TGTGCCAGCAGCCAAGTAGCGGGAGGAGTGAACACCGGGGAGCTGTTTTTT.